A selection of T cell receptor beta chains follows, all from one sample in a study of blood T cell repertoires in COVID-19. TCRdb keeps only in-frame clones here, not all; method: immunoSEQ multiplex PCR. The sample lists roughly 180,000 clones, roughly four fifths occurring once. Input material: peripheral blood. These receptor sequences come from a woman aged 25 to 45 with acute or convalescent COVID-19. Each CDR3 is given with its conserved first and last residue. D genes are given only for firm matches. Clone size is stated in some rows and not others, as once, few, many or a class when expanded.

abundance: NA; d_gene: NA; v_gene: TRBV29-1; j_gene: TRBJ1-1; CDR3aa: CSVEEYEAFF; CDR3nt: TGCAGCGTTGAGGAGTATGAAGCTTTCTTT
abundance: NA; d_gene: NA; v_gene: TRBV7-2; j_gene: TRBJ1-5; CDR3aa: CASSPSSNQPQHF; CDR3nt: TGTGCCAGCAGCCCCTCTAGCAATCAGCCCCAGCATTTT
abundance: once; d_gene: TRBD1; v_gene: TRBV27; j_gene: TRBJ1-3; CDR3aa: CASSLRDRGATIYF; CDR3nt: TGTGCCAGCAGTTTAAGGGACAGGGGGGCTACCATATATTTT
abundance: NA; d_gene: NA; v_gene: TRBV10-3; j_gene: TRBJ2-3; CDR3aa: CAIMGGTDTQYF; CDR3nt: TGTGCCATCATGGGAGGCACAGATACGCAGTATTTT
abundance: NA; d_gene: TRBD1; v_gene: TRBV18; j_gene: TRBJ1-2; CDR3aa: CASSPTGTAYGYTF; CDR3nt: TGTGCCAGCTCACCTACCGGGACAGCCTATGGCTACACCTTC
abundance: NA; d_gene: TRBD1; v_gene: TRBV11-3; j_gene: TRBJ2-7; CDR3aa: CASSPGTGTYEQYF; CDR3nt: TGTGCCAGCAGCCCAGGGACAGGGACCTACGAGCAGTACTTC
abundance: NA; d_gene: NA; v_gene: TRBV10-3; j_gene: TRBJ1-4; CDR3aa: CAISESLGDNEKLFF; CDR3nt: TGTGCCATCAGTGAGTCGTTGGGCGACAATGAAAAACTGTTTTTT
abundance: NA; d_gene: TRBD1; v_gene: TRBV5-1; j_gene: TRBJ2-2; CDR3aa: CASSLEEDAGTGSTGELFF; CDR3nt: TGCGCCAGCAGCTTGGAGGAAGATGCGGGGACAGGGTCCACCGGGGAGCTGTTTTTT
abundance: NA; d_gene: NA; v_gene: TRBV4-1; j_gene: TRBJ1-6; CDR3aa: CASSPYDGRDSPLHF; CDR3nt: TGCGCCAGCAGCCCCTATGACGGGAGGGATTCACCCCTCCACTTT
abundance: NA; d_gene: TRBD2; v_gene: TRBV28; j_gene: TRBJ2-7; CDR3aa: CASIQGGSSYEQYF; CDR3nt: TGTGCCAGCATCCAAGGCGGGAGCTCCTACGAGCAGTACTTC
abundance: few; d_gene: NA; v_gene: TRBV5-6; j_gene: TRBJ1-2; CDR3aa: CASSSEIVNYGYTF; CDR3nt: TGTGCCAGCAGCTCCGAAATAGTGAACTATGGCTACACCTTC
abundance: NA; d_gene: TRBD2; v_gene: TRBV28; j_gene: TRBJ2-5; CDR3aa: CASSLKTSGTQETQYF; CDR3nt: TGTGCCAGCAGTTTAAAGACTAGCGGGACCCAAGAGACCCAGTACTTC
abundance: NA; d_gene: TRBD2; v_gene: TRBV29-1; j_gene: TRBJ2-1; CDR3aa: CSVDSSGRAPFF; CDR3nt: TGCAGCGTTGATTCTAGCGGGAGGGCCCCGTTCTTC
abundance: once; d_gene: NA; v_gene: TRBV5-1; j_gene: TRBJ1-6; CDR3aa: CASSADTGGSPLHF; CDR3nt: TGCGCCAGCAGCGCAGACACGGGGGGTTCACCCCTCCACTTT
abundance: once; d_gene: TRBD2; v_gene: TRBV5-1; j_gene: TRBJ2-7; CDR3aa: CASSLISGLETYEQYF; CDR3nt: TGCGCCAGCAGCTTGATCTCGGGACTAGAAACCTACGAGCAGTACTTC
abundance: NA; d_gene: NA; v_gene: TRBV2; j_gene: TRBJ1-1; CDR3aa: CASSENRGTEAFF; CDR3nt: TGTGCCAGCAGTGAAAACCGGGGGACTGAAGCTTTCTTT
abundance: NA; d_gene: NA; v_gene: TRBV4-1; j_gene: TRBJ1-1; CDR3aa: CASSQNSGGVNTEAFF; CDR3nt: TGCGCCAGCAGCCAAAACTCGGGAGGGGTGAACACTGAAGCTTTCTTT
abundance: NA; d_gene: NA; v_gene: TRBV21-1; j_gene: TRBJ1-6; CDR3aa: CASSTWIRRLGPSPLHF; CDR3nt: TGTGCCAGCAGCACTTGGATACGCAGGCTCGGCCCATCACCCCTCCACTTT
abundance: NA; d_gene: NA; v_gene: TRBV6-5; j_gene: TRBJ2-7; CDR3aa: CASSYSGKGSSYEQYF; CDR3nt: TGTGCCAGCAGTTACTCGGGAAAGGGGTCCTCCTACGAGCAGTACTTC
abundance: NA; d_gene: TRBD1; v_gene: TRBV27; j_gene: TRBJ2-1; CDR3aa: CASLTGQGFQFF; CDR3nt: TGTGCCAGCCTTACGGGACAGGGATTTCAGTTCTTC
abundance: NA; d_gene: TRBD2; v_gene: TRBV24-1; j_gene: TRBJ2-1; CDR3aa: CATSDFAGGLNEQFF; CDR3nt: TGTGCCACCAGTGATTTTGCGGGAGGCCTCAATGAGCAGTTCTTC
abundance: many; d_gene: NA; v_gene: TRBV28; j_gene: TRBJ2-7; CDR3aa: CASRPTRRDFNYEQYF; CDR3nt: TGTGCCAGCAGGCCCACAAGGAGGGATTTCAACTACGAGCAGTACTTC
abundance: NA; d_gene: NA; v_gene: TRBV24-1; j_gene: TRBJ2-6; CDR3aa: CATSDLSGANVLTF; CDR3nt: TGTGCCACCAGTGATTTGTCAGGGGCCAACGTCCTGACTTTC
abundance: NA; d_gene: TRBD2; v_gene: TRBV28; j_gene: TRBJ2-7; CDR3aa: CASGGLGYEQYF; CDR3nt: TGTGCCAGCGGGGGACTAGGTTACGAGCAGTACTTC
abundance: NA; d_gene: TRBD2; v_gene: TRBV10-3; j_gene: TRBJ2-3; CDR3aa: CATGGTSTDTQYF; CDR3nt: TGTGCCACGGGGGGGACTAGCACAGATACGCAGTATTTT
abundance: NA; d_gene: NA; v_gene: TRBV28; j_gene: TRBJ1-2; CDR3aa: CASMRYYGYTF; CDR3nt: TGTGCCAGCATGCGCTACTATGGCTACACCTTC
abundance: NA; d_gene: NA; v_gene: TRBV4-2; j_gene: TRBJ1-2; CDR3aa: CASSQALEPYGYTF; CDR3nt: TGTGCCAGCAGCCAAGCATTAGAGCCCTATGGCTACACCTTC
abundance: NA; d_gene: TRBD1; v_gene: TRBV5-5; j_gene: TRBJ1-4; CDR3aa: CASSLRTGRIEELFF; CDR3nt: TGTGCCAGCAGCTTAAGGACAGGGCGTATAGAGGAACTGTTTTTT
abundance: once; d_gene: TRBD1; v_gene: TRBV7-3; j_gene: TRBJ2-3; CDR3aa: CASSLEGQGGPDTQYF; CDR3nt: TGTGCCAGCAGCTTAGAGGGACAGGGGGGCCCAGATACGCAGTATTTT
abundance: NA; d_gene: TRBD2; v_gene: TRBV11-2; j_gene: TRBJ2-3; CDR3aa: CASSLERREKDTQYF; CDR3nt: TGTGCCAGCAGCCTCGAAAGGCGGGAGAAAGATACGCAGTATTTT
abundance: NA; d_gene: TRBD2; v_gene: TRBV6-5; j_gene: TRBJ2-5; CDR3aa: CASKRLAGAGKTQYF; CDR3nt: TGTGCCAGCAAAAGACTAGCGGGAGCAGGAAAGACCCAGTACTTC
abundance: NA; d_gene: TRBD1; v_gene: TRBV4-2; j_gene: TRBJ2-5; CDR3aa: CASSHGQALKGAQYF; CDR3nt: TGTGCCAGCAGCCATGGACAGGCTCTCAAGGGGGCCCAGTACTTC
abundance: NA; d_gene: TRBD2; v_gene: TRBV7-2; j_gene: TRBJ2-7; CDR3aa: CASSLVPSGRISPYF; CDR3nt: TGTGCCAGCAGCTTAGTGCCTAGCGGGCGGATAAGCCCGTACTTC
abundance: NA; d_gene: TRBD2; v_gene: TRBV10-3; j_gene: TRBJ2-2; CDR3aa: CAISDGGAIGTGELFF; CDR3nt: TGTGCCATCAGTGACGGGGGGGCGATTGGAACCGGGGAGCTGTTTTTT
abundance: NA; d_gene: NA; v_gene: TRBV28; j_gene: TRBJ1-4; CDR3aa: CASSPREKLFF; CDR3nt: TGTGCCAGCAGTCCTAGAGAAAAACTGTTTTTT